A selection of T cell receptor beta chains follows, all from one sample in a study of cytomegalovirus exposure and HLA in healthy donors. Assay used: immunoSEQ multiplex PCR; TCRdb lists only in-frame clones, some missing. Of approximately 100,000 clones in the sample, about 80% were seen once. The material sequenced was PBMCs. These receptors originate from a woman aged 45-60 years in good health and CMV-seropositive. The CDR3 runs from the conserved cysteine through the conserved F or W. Each record gives: V gene, J gene, clone size, D gene, CDR3 protein, CDR3 DNA. D genes are given only for firm matches. Size is omitted from some rows. Given values are once, few, many or a class for expanded clones.

>TRBV19|TRBJ2-7|NA|TRBD1
CASSVDRGSRYEQYF
TGTGCCAGTTCGGTGGACAGGGGGTCCCGTTACGAGCAGTACTTC
>TRBV7-2|TRBJ2-7|NA|TRBD2
CASSLQSLAAVGEQYF
TGTGCCAGCAGCCTCCAATCACTAGCGGCGGTGGGCGAGCAGTACTTC
>TRBV5-8|TRBJ2-2|NA|NA
CALKARALQGYTGELFF
TGTGCCTTAAAGGCCCGGGCCCTGCAGGGTTACACCGGGGAGCTGTTTTTT
>TRBV5-4|TRBJ2-3|NA|TRBD2
CASSLDPGGGTDTQYF
TGTGCCAGCAGCTTGGACCCGGGAGGGGGGACAGATACGCAGTATTTT
>TRBV6-1|TRBJ2-7|NA|TRBD2
CASSFPGLAVYEQYF
TGTGCCAGCAGTTTTCCGGGACTAGCGGTCTACGAGCAGTACTTC
>TRBV9|TRBJ2-2|NA|TRBD2
CASSLRPPPTSGDNTGELFF
TGTGCCAGCAGCCTCCGCCCCCCCCCTACTAGCGGGGATAACACCGGGGAGCTGTTTTTT
>TRBV29-1|TRBJ2-2|NA|NA
CSGGHSNTGELFF
TGCAGCGGAGGACATTCGAACACCGGGGAGCTGTTTTTT
>TRBV7-9|TRBJ1-1|NA|TRBD1
CSSSWGDRASDEAFF
TGTTCCAGCAGCTGGGGCGACAGGGCGTCTGATGAAGCTTTCTTT
>TRBV6-1|TRBJ1-5|NA|NA
CASSERREPQHF
TGTGCCAGCAGTGAGCGACGGGAGCCCCAGCATTTT
>TRBV14|TRBJ1-1|NA|NA
CASSGGIMNTEAFF
TGTGCCAGCAGCGGAGGGATAATGAACACTGAAGCTTTCTTT
>TRBV2|TRBJ2-7|NA|TRBD2
CASSNLAGASYEQYF
TGTGCCAGCAGTAATCTAGCGGGGGCCTCCTACGAGCAGTACTTC
>TRBV4-1|TRBJ2-2|NA|NA
CASSQEAQQGRELFF
TGCGCCAGCAGCCAAGAGGCCCAGCAGGGGAGGGAGCTGTTTTTT
>TRBV7-9|TRBJ2-1|once|NA
CSSSSLDNEQFF
TGTTCCAGCAGCTCACTCGACAATGAGCAGTTCTTC
>TRBV11-2|TRBJ1-1|NA|NA
CASSPWGTEAFF
TGTGCCAGCAGCCCCTGGGGCACTGAGGCTTTCTTT
>TRBV29-1|TRBJ1-1|NA|NA
CSVDRSVNTEAFF
TGCAGCGTTGATAGGAGTGTGAACACTGAAGCTTTCTTT
>TRBV7-2|TRBJ2-7|NA|NA
CASSPGPSGYEQYF
TGTGCCAGCAGCCCAGGCCCCAGTGGCTACGAGCAGTACTTC
>TRBV5-1|TRBJ2-4|NA|NA
CASSLDRWQNIQYF
TGCGCCAGCAGCTTGGACAGATGGCAGAACATTCAGTACTTC
>TRBV20-1|TRBJ1-1|NA|NA
CSARGQREAFF
TGCAGTGCCCGGGGTCAGCGGGAAGCTTTCTTT
>TRBV5-4|TRBJ2-3|NA|NA
CASSLRGEADTQYF
TGTGCCAGCAGCTTGAGAGGTGAGGCAGATACGCAGTATTTT
>TRBV7-2|TRBJ1-6|NA|NA
CASSSLQGSYNSPLHF
TGTGCCAGCAGCTCACTACAGGGCTCCTATAATTCACCCCTCCACTTT
>TRBV5-4|TRBJ2-5|NA|NA
CASSLGGASGQETQYF
TGTGCCAGCAGCTTGGGGGGGGCTAGCGGACAAGAGACCCAGTACTTC
>TRBV21-1|TRBJ2-1|NA|NA
CAHLGTSGRREARNEQFF
TGTGCCCACCTAGGGACTAGCGGGAGAAGGGAAGCTCGGAATGAGCAGTTCTTC
>TRBV7-9|TRBJ2-7|NA|TRBD2
CSSSRSGAGYEQYF
TGTTCCAGCAGCCGTAGCGGGGCGGGATACGAGCAGTACTTC
>TRBV9|TRBJ2-2|once|TRBD2
CASSPQGTSGNTGELFF
TGTGCCAGCAGCCCCCAAGGGACTAGCGGAAACACCGGGGAGCTGTTTTTT
>TRBV10-3|TRBJ2-7|NA|NA
CAISKGGYEQYF
TGTGCCATCAGCAAAGGGGGCTACGAGCAGTACTTC
>TRBV2|TRBJ1-4|NA|NA
CASSVQSLAIKLFF
TGTGCCAGCAGCGTACAGTCCCTGGCCATAAAACTGTTTTTT
>TRBV28|TRBJ2-3|NA|TRBD1
CASRSGTATDTQYF
TGTGCCAGTCGCTCCGGGACAGCCACAGATACGCAGTATTTT
>TRBV19|TRBJ2-3|NA|NA
CASSQDRSTDTQYF
TGTGCCAGTAGTCAGGACAGAAGCACAGATACGCAGTATTTT
>TRBV6-1|TRBJ2-1|NA|TRBD1
CASDQTGGGEQFF
TGTGCCAGCGATCAGACAGGGGGCGGCGAGCAGTTCTTC
>TRBV10-3|TRBJ2-7|NA|NA
CAISESTRVGEQYF
TGTGCCATCAGTGAGTCGACGAGGGTGGGGGAGCAGTACTTC
>TRBV29-1|TRBJ1-1|NA|TRBD1
CSVMTGPNTEAFF
TGCAGCGTTATGACAGGGCCTAACACTGAAGCTTTCTTT
>TRBV7-6|TRBJ2-5|NA|NA
CASRPDTLQETQYF
TGTGCCAGCAGACCTGACACCCTCCAAGAGACCCAGTACTTC